Listed below are T cell receptor beta chains from one sample, sequenced in a study of blood T cell repertoires in COVID-19. The method was immunoSEQ multiplex PCR; TCRdb's version includes in-frame clones alone and lacks a portion of them. This sample yields tens of thousands of clones, of which 70% to 80% are seen a single time; nearly 25% belongs to the top ten. The sample taken for sequencing was peripheral blood. These receptors were taken from a human donor in a cohort sampled during active COVID-19. Both conserved end residues are part of each CDR3. A D gene is named only where the DNA matches it firmly. Size tells how often a clone was seen (once, few, many) or the class of an expanded clone, and some rows leave it out.

V	J	size	D	DNA	CDR3
TRBV6-6	TRBJ2-5	NA	NA	TGTGCCAGCAGTTACTCGAAATGGGGGCTGGAGACCCAGTACTTC	CASSYSKWGLETQYF
TRBV19	TRBJ2-5	few	TRBD1	TGTGCCAGTAGTACGACAGGGGGAGAGACCCAGTACTTC	CASSTTGGETQYF
TRBV7-9	TRBJ1-2	NA	NA	TGTGCCAGCAGCTTAGAACAGGGCTATGGCTACACCTTC	CASSLEQGYGYTF
TRBV7-3	TRBJ2-1	NA	TRBD1	TGTGCCAGCAGCTCCCGACAGGGGGACGGCAATGAGCAGTTCTTC	CASSSRQGDGNEQFF
TRBV3-1/TRBV3-2	TRBJ2-7	NA	TRBD2	TGTGCCAGCAGCCAGGGGGGACTAGCGGGACTGAGCTACGAGCAGTACTTC	CASSQGGLAGLSYEQYF
TRBV6-5	TRBJ2-5	NA	NA	TGTGCCAGCCTTCGAGCGGAACTGCAAGAGACCCAGTACTTC	CASLRAELQETQYF
TRBV5-1	TRBJ2-3	NA	TRBD2	TGCGCCAGCAGCTCGTCCGGGACTAGCGGGAGTAGGGGCACAGATACGCAGTATTTT	CASSSSGTSGSRGTDTQYF
TRBV18	TRBJ1-5	few	NA	TGTGCCAGCTCACTAGGACCGGGGAGCAATCAGCCCCAGCATTTT	CASSLGPGSNQPQHF
TRBV7-8	TRBJ2-7	NA	TRBD2	TGTGCCAGCAGCTTAGGGAGGACTAGCGGTTCCTACGAGCAGTACTTC	CASSLGRTSGSYEQYF
TRBV18	TRBJ2-6	NA	TRBD1	TGTGCCAGCTCACCTCTGGGACAGGGCGGCTCAGGGGCCAACGTCCTGACTTTC	CASSPLGQGGSGANVLTF
TRBV18	TRBJ2-7	NA	NA	TGTGCCAGCTCACCAGTCGGCTGGGAGTTGGGAGAGCAGTACTTC	CASSPVGWELGEQYF
TRBV11-3	TRBJ2-5	NA	NA	TGTGCCAGCAGCCGTGATAGGGGTACGGAGACCCAGTACTTC	CASSRDRGTETQYF
TRBV5-4	TRBJ1-1	NA	NA	TGTGCCAGCAGCTTTATTCGGGGGGCGCTACCGAGCACTGAAGCTTTCTTT	CASSFIRGALPSTEAFF
TRBV30	TRBJ2-2	NA	TRBD2	TGTGCCGAGGTTAGCGGGAGGACGGCCGGGGAGCTGTTTTTT	CAEVSGRTAGELFF
TRBV24-1	TRBJ2-3	NA	NA	TGTGCCACCAGTGATTGGCTTTCCCCCGATACGCAGTATTTT	CATSDWLSPDTQYF
TRBV4-3	TRBJ2-1	NA	TRBD2	TGCGCCAGCAGCCAAAGACCCCTAGCGGAACACAATGAGCAGTTCTTC	CASSQRPLAEHNEQFF
TRBV18	TRBJ2-2	once	NA	TGTGCCAGCTCACCTCGGCGGGAAACCGGGGAGCTGTTTTTT	CASSPRRETGELFF
TRBV12-3/TRBV12-4	TRBJ1-1	NA	NA	TGTGCCAGCAGACTCGCAGGGGCCGGTGAAGCTTTCTTT	CASRLAGAGEAFF
TRBV19	TRBJ2-3	NA	NA	TGTGCCAGTAGTATAGCGGATAGCCCCACAGATACGCAGTATTTT	CASSIADSPTDTQYF
TRBV7-9	TRBJ2-2	NA	TRBD2	TGTGCCAGCAGACTAGCGGGAGGATACACCGGGGAGCTGTTTTTT	CASRLAGGYTGELFF
TRBV18	TRBJ2-5	NA	NA	TGTGCCAGCTCACCACTTTCCAGGGAAGAGACCCAGTACTTC	CASSPLSREETQYF
TRBV9	TRBJ2-3	NA	TRBD2	TGTGCCAGCAGCGTAGTAGCGGGCCCGGCTCTGGGCACAGATACGCAGTATTTT	CASSVVAGPALGTDTQYF
TRBV19	TRBJ1-1	NA	NA	TGTGCCAGTAGTATGTATGTATTGGAGGATGGCAGCACTGAAGCTTTCTTT	CASSMYVLEDGSTEAFF
TRBV7-2	TRBJ2-5	NA	NA	TGTGCCAGCAGCCGTGTCTTCTTTGGGGCGGAGACCCAGTACTTC	CASSRVFFGAETQYF
TRBV7-8	TRBJ2-5	NA	TRBD2	TGTGCCAGCAGCCCCGCCGTATTAGCGGGAGGTGAGACCCAGTACTTC	CASSPAVLAGGETQYF
TRBV18	TRBJ2-1	once	TRBD1	TGTGCCAGCTCACCACTTGGGACAGGGTTAGACAATGAGCAGTTCTTC	CASSPLGTGLDNEQFF
TRBV4-3	TRBJ2-7	NA	TRBD1	TGCGCCAGCAGCCTTATCCGGGACAGCAGCTCCTACGAGCAGTACTTC	CASSLIRDSSSYEQYF
TRBV7-2	TRBJ2-3	NA	NA	TGTGCCAGCACCCCTGGGCAGAACCCCCGCACAGATACGCAGTATTTT	CASTPGQNPRTDTQYF